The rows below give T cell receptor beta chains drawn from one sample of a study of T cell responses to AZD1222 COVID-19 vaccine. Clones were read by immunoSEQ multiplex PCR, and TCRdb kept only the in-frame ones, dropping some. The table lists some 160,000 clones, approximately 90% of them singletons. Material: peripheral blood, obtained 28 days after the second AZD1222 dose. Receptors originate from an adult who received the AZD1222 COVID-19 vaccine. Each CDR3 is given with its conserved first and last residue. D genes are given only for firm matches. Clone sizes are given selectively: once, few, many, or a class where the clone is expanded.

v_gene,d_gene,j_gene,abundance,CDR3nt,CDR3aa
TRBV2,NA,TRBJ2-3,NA,TGTGCCAGCAGCACCGACACTGGAGATACGCAGTATTTT,CASSTDTGDTQYF
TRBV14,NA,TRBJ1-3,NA,TGTGCCAGCAGCCAAGACTACTCTGGAAACACCATATATTTT,CASSQDYSGNTIYF
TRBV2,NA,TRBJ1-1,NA,TGTGCCAGCAACGGAGGGTCGAACACTGAAGCTTTCTTT,CASNGGSNTEAFF
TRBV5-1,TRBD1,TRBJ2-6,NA,TGCGCCAGCAGCTTACAGGGGGCGGTAGGGGCCAACGTCCTGACTTTC,CASSLQGAVGANVLTF
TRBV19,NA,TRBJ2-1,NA,TGTGCCAGTAGTTCGCGACAGGAACAGTTCTTC,CASSSRQEQFF
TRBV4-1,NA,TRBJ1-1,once,TGCGCCAGCAGCCAAGGGGCTGGGGGAGGGAACACTGAAGCTTTCTTT,CASSQGAGGGNTEAFF
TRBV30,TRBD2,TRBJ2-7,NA,TGTGCCTGGAGTGGGACTAGCGGGAGCTACGAGCAGTACTTC,CAWSGTSGSYEQYF
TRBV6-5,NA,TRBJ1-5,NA,TGTGCCAGCAGCCCAGGGGCTCTGTTCGGGCAGCCCCAGCATTTT,CASSPGALFGQPQHF
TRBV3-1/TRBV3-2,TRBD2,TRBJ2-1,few,TGTGCCAGCAGCCCCACTAGCGCCTCCTACAATGAGCAGTTCTTC,CASSPTSASYNEQFF
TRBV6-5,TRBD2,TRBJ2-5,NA,TGTGCCAGCAGTTCGCCTGTGAGCGGGGGGAGAGAGACCCAGTACTTC,CASSSPVSGGRETQYF
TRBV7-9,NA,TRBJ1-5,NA,TGTGCCAGCAGCCTCGGGGCGTCGACCCAGCATTTT,CASSLGASTQHF
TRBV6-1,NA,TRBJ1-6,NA,TGTGCCAGCAGTGAACAAGGCAGGGAGTATTCACCCCTCCACTTT,CASSEQGREYSPLHF
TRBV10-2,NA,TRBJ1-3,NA,TGCGCCAGCAGTGAGTCAAGCAGGACCGCTTTCTCTGGAAACACCATATATTTT,CASSESSRTAFSGNTIYF
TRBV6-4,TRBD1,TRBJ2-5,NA,TGTGCCAGCACCTCGGACAGGGGAATTTCCCAAGAGACCCAGTACTTC,CASTSDRGISQETQYF
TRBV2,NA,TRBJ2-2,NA,TGTGCCAGCAGGGAGGGAATCGCCGGGGAGCTGTTTTTT,CASREGIAGELFF
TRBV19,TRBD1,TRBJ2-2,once,TGTGCCAGTAGTATAGCCTCATATCGGGACAGGGGACCCTACACCGGGGAGCTGTTTTTT,CASSIASYRDRGPYTGELFF
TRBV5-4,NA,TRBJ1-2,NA,TGTGCCAGCAGCTTCCCTTTACAGGGCCGGAATGGCTACACCTTC,CASSFPLQGRNGYTF
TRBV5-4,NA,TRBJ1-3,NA,TGTGCCAGCAGCTTGGGGACAGCTGGAAACACCATATATTTT,CASSLGTAGNTIYF
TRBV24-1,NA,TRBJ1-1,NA,TGTGCCACCAGTGATTCAACTGGGACGATATGTGAAGCTTTCTTT,CATSDSTGTICEAFF